The clone carrying this T cell receptor (beta chain) was detected many times. The data were taken from a study of Graves' ophthalmopathy and Graves' hyperthyroidism. Germline V gene sequence: CDR1 SEHNR, CDR2 FQNEAQ (reference sequence). V trimming: 6 bases; J trimming: 4 bases; junction bases outside the gene matches: 11. The CDR3 runs to 15 residues. Investigators amplified TCR beta CDR3 regions from RNA transcripts. RT-PCR in the first round used HTBI primers; a second-round multiplex PCR followed. TCRdb independently ran MiXCR on the multiplex PCR reads; one entry per CDR3 protein. This repertoire shows about half a million distinct CDR3 sequences, about an eighth found once; its top ten account for more than 8.5%.

The receptor was isolated from a young woman with Graves' ophthalmopathy. J is TRBJ1-2 and V is TRBV7-9; TRBD1 aligns across 7 bases. Material for sequencing was blood. CDR3: CASSSSTGTVYGYTF. The CDR3 DNA follows: TGTGCCAGCAGTTCTTCCACCGGGACAGTCTATGGCTACACCTTC. The full variable domain, rest sourced from reference TRBV7-9 and TRBJ1-2, is DTGVSQNPRHKITKRGQNVTFRCDPISEHNRLYWYRQTLGQGPEFLTYFQNEAQLEKSRLLSDRFSAERPKGSFSTLEIQRTEQGDSAMYLCASSSSTGTVYGYTFGSGTRLTVV.